This T cell receptor beta chain was documented in a study of cytomegalovirus exposure and HLA in healthy donors. Study-level findings and limits: Among TCR beta chains, those listed as cytomegalovirus-associated numbered around 160.

Data came from immunoSEQ multiplex PCR; TCRdb stores just in-frame clones and leaves some out. This table has some 130,000 clones, roughly 89% appearing once. For this clone: What it recognizes is unknown.

This sequence was found in a woman in her late teens or twenties in good health and CMV-seronegative. What was sequenced was PBMCs.

CDR3 DNA sequence: TGTGCCAGCAGCGTAGGCCCAGCGGGGGGCGAGCAGTACTTC. It yields the protein CASSVGPAGGEQYF. The chain couples TRBV9 to TRBJ2-7, with 9 bases aligning to TRBD2. Germline CDR1 and CDR2: SGDLS and YYNGEE. CDR3 size: 14 residues. J was trimmed by 6 bases and V by 0 bases; bases with no gene match: 4.